This T cell receptor (beta chain) was documented in a study of blood T cell repertoires in COVID-19. This clone was detected many times. Distinct nucleotide sequences in the sample also encode this CDR3. The CDR3 runs 14 residues. Germline CDR1 MNHNS, CDR2 SASEGT. Trimming cost V 3 bases and J 0 bases, with 6 bases left between them. Per the study methods: Reference gene primer amplification gave nucleated cell count estimates. Here immunoSEQ multiplex PCR was the method, and the copy in TCRdb shows in-frame clones only, minus some. V and J calls and clone size are copied from that table; D and trimming were computed from the DNA. This table holds 200,000 to 250,000 clones, 83% found once. In assigning cohorts, the study relied on participant-reported clinical history. Contact with a PCR-confirmed or clinician-diagnosed COVID-19 case occurred within 2 weeks of entry.

This TCR derives from a woman between 45 and 65 years old who had been exposed to COVID-19. The sample was PBMCs or T cells enriched from blood (not recorded which). The V and J genes are TRBV6-1 and TRBJ1-3, with D uncertain. CDR3 sequence: CASSDGASGNTIYF. The CDR3 DNA is TGTGCCAGCAGTGACGGTGCCTCTGGAAACACCATATATTTT.